This passage covers 18 T cell receptor beta chains from one sample sequenced in a study of cytomegalovirus exposure and HLA in healthy donors. Primers: 60 Vbeta forward and 13 Jbeta reverse. The data were produced by immunoSEQ multiplex PCR, yet TCRdb's version contains in-frame clones alone and is incomplete. The sample holds about 150,000 clones, 77% seen once. The specimen sequenced was PBMCs. The receptors here all came from a woman aged 25 to 39 in good health and CMV-seropositive.

J is TRBJ2-4 and V is TRBV5-1; 11 bases fit TRBD1. The CDR3 totals 19 residues. CDR1 and CDR2 (germline): SGHRS, YFSETQ. With V trimmed by 4 bases and J by 2 bases, 14 bases remained unmatched. The CDR3: CASSAGQGGGGGTKNIQYF. The CDR3 region has the DNA TGCGCCAGCAGCGCGGGACAGGGGGGCGGGGGGGGAACCAAAAACATTCAGTACTTC.

The chain employs TRBV5-4 and TRBJ1-5; D is possibly TRBD1 (5 bases). The length of the CDR3 is 13 residues. CDR1 and CDR2 (germline): SGHNT, YYREEE (reference sequence). Trimming cost V 0 bases and J 4 bases, with 5 bases left between them. CDR3 loop: CASSLDRNQPQHF. CDR3 in DNA: TGTGCCAGCAGCTTGGACAGGAATCAGCCCCAGCATTTT.

The chain employs TRBV4-3 and TRBJ2-7; D might be TRBD1 (5 bases). The CDR3 has 16 residues. Germline V CDR1 and CDR2: LGHNA, YSLEER. Deletions cut 0 bases from V and 6 bases from J, with 18 bases between. The chain's CDR3 is CASSQDGAAGLREQYF. The DNA of the CDR3 is TGCGCCAGCAGCCAAGATGGGGCGGCAGGGCTTCGCGAGCAGTACTTC.

The chain carries TRBV29-1 and TRBJ2-7; 10 positions match TRBD2. The V gene end was trimmed by 7 bases and the J gene end by 3 bases; junction bases not matched to a gene: 6. Germline assignment: CDR1 SQVTM and CDR2 ANQGSEA. This CDR3 has 13 amino acids. In nucleotides, the CDR3 is TGCAGCGCCAAGCGGGAGGGAGGCTACGAGCAGTACTTC. It translates to CSAKREGGYEQYF.

V is TRBV25-1 and J is TRBJ2-1; D unclear. V shed 6 bases and J shed 7 bases, with 22 bases lying between them. Looked up from germline, CDR1 is MGHDK and CDR2 is SYGVNS. CDR3 size: 16 residues. The CDR3 sequence is CASSPPHSTFWNEQFF. In DNA form, the CDR3 reads TGTGCCAGCAGCCCCCCCCACAGTACTTTTTGGAATGAGCAGTTCTTC.

This clone appeared a single time. One end of the junction varies from germline; a read error may be responsible. The chain joins TRBV2 to TRBJ2-5; 10 bases align to TRBD2. The CDR3 is made up of 16 amino acids. Germline V gives CDR1 SNHLY, CDR2 FYNNEI. DNA for the CDR3: TGTGCCAGCAGTGTCTTTGGAGCGGGAGGGCAAGGGACCCAGTACTTC. Translating it yields CASSVFGAGGQGTQYF.

The chain uses TRBV7-2 and TRBJ2-1; D unclear. Germline V CDR1 and CDR2: SGHTA, FQGNSA. Trimming left V 5 bases short and J 0 bases short, with 11 bases between. The CDR3 totals 15 residues. The CDR3 bases are TGTGCCAGCAGCCCCGACTGGAGCTCCTACAATGAGCAGTTCTTC. Translating gives CASSPDWSSYNEQFF.

The chain carries TRBV10-3 and TRBJ2-1, with D possibly being TRBD2 (6 bases). CDR1 ENHRY and CDR2 SYGVKD come from the germline V gene. V lost 3 bases to trimming and J lost 9 bases, with 12 bases between them. CDR3 length: 13 amino acids. CDR3 bases: TGTGCCATCAGTGAAGGGCGGGATGGTGAGCAGTTCTTC. Translating gives CAISEGRDGEQFF.

The chain uses TRBV6-6 and TRBJ1-5; D gene ambiguous. Germline loops: CDR1 MNHNY, CDR2 SVGAGI (reference sequence). V gave up 4 bases and J gave up 6 bases, with 16 bases separating them. The length of the CDR3 is 15 residues. The CDR3 nucleotides read TGTGCCAGCAGTTTTGGCCGATCGACTGGTCAGCCCCAGCATTTT. Translation gives CASSFGRSTGQPQHF.

The chain recombines TRBV9 with TRBJ2-7; maybe TRBD2 (6 bases). Germline assignment: CDR1 SGDLS and CDR2 YYNGEE. The germline V and J ends were trimmed by 0 bases and 3 bases, with 13 bases remaining between them. The CDR3 spans 15 residues. The CDR3 bases are TGTGCCAGCAGCGTAGGGGGGGACCCAATCTACGAGCAGTACTTC. It is translated as CASSVGGDPIYEQYF.

The gene calls are TRBV2 and TRBJ2-1, with D perhaps TRBD2 (6 bases). The V gene lost 6 bases and the J gene lost 1 base, with 25 bases spanning the gap. The CDR3 runs 19 residues. Germline CDR1 SNHLY, CDR2 FYNNEI. The CDR3 is CASSVTRTTQTRSYNEQFF. The DNA of the CDR3 is TGTGCCAGCAGCGTTACCAGGACTACACAAACCAGGTCCTACAATGAGCAGTTCTTC.

The gene calls are TRBV5-4 and TRBJ2-1, with D maybe TRBD1 (6 bases). The CDR3 is 14 residues long. The germline gives CDR1 SGHNT, CDR2 YYREEE (reference sequence). The V and J ends lost 2 bases and 8 bases respectively, with 14 bases between them. The CDR3 region is CASSLGGTTYEQFF. CDR3 coding DNA: TGTGCCAGCAGCTTAGGTGGGACAACGTATGAGCAGTTCTTC.

The chain combines TRBV14 with TRBJ1-1; D is possibly TRBD1 (6 bases). The V and J ends lost 3 bases and 12 bases respectively, with 14 bases between them. This CDR3 comprises 12 residues. Germline V gene sequence: CDR1 SGHDN, CDR2 FVKESK. The CDR3 DNA is TGTGCCAGCAGCCAGGGGGGGGCGTGGACTTTCTTT. Encoded protein: CASSQGGAWTFF.

The chain is built from TRBV19 and TRBJ1-5; D is possibly TRBD1 (5 bases). The CDR3 has 14 amino acids. Germline lookup yields CDR1 LNHDA and CDR2 SQIVND (reference sequence). V shed 4 bases and J shed 8 bases, with 15 bases lying between them. For the CDR3, the DNA is TGTGCCAGTAGTAGCGACAGAGATATTAAGCCCCAGCATTTT. It is translated as CASSSDRDIKPQHF.

The V gene is TRBV19, the J gene TRBJ2-7; 12 nucleotides line up with TRBD1. V gave up 5 bases and J gave up 6 bases; unmatched junction bases: 8. CDR1 LNHDA and CDR2 SQIVND come from the germline V gene (reference sequence). The CDR3 extends over 15 amino acids. The CDR3 here is CASSSSGTGGFEQYF. The CDR3 DNA reads as TGTGCCAGTAGTTCATCCGGGACAGGGGGCTTCGAGCAGTACTTC.

The chain links TRBV6-5 to TRBJ1-3; possibly TRBD1 for D (5 bases). The CDR3 is 13 amino acids. V shed 4 bases and J shed 4 bases, with 8 bases lying between them. Germline lookup yields CDR1 MNHEY and CDR2 SVGAGI. CDR3 region: CASSSQGGNTIYF. CDR3 nucleotide sequence: TGTGCCAGCAGTTCCCAGGGAGGAAACACCATATATTTT.

Only a few counts were recorded for this clone. The chain links TRBV7-9 to TRBJ2-4, with 10 bases that match TRBD1. V lost 5 bases, J lost 1 base, and 14 bases stayed unmatched. Germline V CDR1 and CDR2: SEHNR, FQNEAQ (reference sequence). The CDR3 has 19 residues. The CDR3 region is CASSPTPRTGGEAKNIQYF. The CDR3 DNA reads TGTGCCAGCAGCCCCACCCCGAGGACAGGGGGTGAGGCCAAAAACATTCAGTACTTC.

V is TRBV7-8 and J is TRBJ1-5; D is perhaps TRBD1 (5 bases). This CDR3 has 15 residues. The V and J ends lost 4 bases and 1 base respectively, with 11 bases between them. From germline, CDR1 is SGHVS and CDR2 FQNEAQ. CDR3 sequence: CASSYDSLSNQPQHF. Here the CDR3 DNA reads TGTGCCAGCAGCTACGACAGTTTAAGCAATCAGCCCCAGCATTTT.